The T cell receptor beta chain under discussion was sequenced for a study of OX40 agonist ivuxolimab in advanced cancers. The study's findings and limits: Some nonresponders likewise displayed low normalized T-cell clonal expansion.

V dropped 1 base and J dropped 2; count of bases not matched to a gene: 4. The CDR3 is made up of 15 amino acids. Germline CDR1 is MGHRA and CDR2 is YSYEKL. For this clone: The antigen is unknown.

Measured with immunoSEQ multiplex PCR; TCRdb has only the in-frame clones, and not every one. Of approximately 80,000 clones listed, around 94% were seen once; the top ten hold 8.5% to 10%. Here the sequenced sample was CD4+ or CD8+ T cells sorted from blood, taken in a trial of the OX40 agonist ivuxolimab. This chain connects TRBV4-1 to TRBJ2-7; 8 nucleotides align to TRBD2. The TCR comes from an adult with an advanced solid tumor such as melanoma, head and neck, liver or kidney cancer. Here the CDR3 DNA reads TGCGCCAGCAGCCAAGGAGCGGGGGAGACCTACGAGCAGTACTTC. Translating it yields CASSQGAGETYEQYF.